The 6 T cell receptor beta chains reported below all come from one sample, sequenced in a study of radiotherapy plus CTLA-4 blockade in lung cancer. TCRdb keeps only in-frame clones here, not all; method: immunoSEQ multiplex PCR. The table shows tens of thousands of clones, with about three quarters occurring only once. The material was peripheral blood, obtained from a patient treated with radiotherapy plus ipilimumab. These receptors all stem from a human donor with non-small cell lung cancer whose response to radiotherapy plus ipilimumab could not be evaluated.

The chain links TRBV5-4 to TRBJ2-3; TRBD1 matches 7 bases. Germline CDR1 reads SGHNT; CDR2 reads YYREEE (reference sequence). CDR3 length: 14 amino acids. V lost 6 bases to trimming and J lost 3 bases; unmatched junction nucleotides: 7. The CDR3 sequence: CASTRQGRTDTQYF. The CDR3 DNA sequence: TGTGCCAGCACCCGACAGGGTAGGACAGATACGCAGTATTTT.

This sequence joins TRBV27 and TRBJ2-1, with 9 bases matching TRBD1. In germline, CDR1 is MNHEY, CDR2 SMNVEV (reference sequence). With 6 bases clipped from V and 3 bases from J, the junction kept 3 bases outside the gene matches. The CDR3 covers 14 residues. The CDR3 bases are TGTGCCAGCAGACAGGGGGCGCGCTACAATGAGCAGTTCTTC. It translates to CASRQGARYNEQFF.

The chain carries TRBV5-1 and TRBJ1-5, with 8 bases aligning to TRBD1. The CDR3 sequence is 15 residues long. The trim removed 4 bases at V and 4 bases at J, leaving 7 bases unmatched. Per germline, CDR1 SGHRS and CDR2 YFSETQ. The chain's CDR3 is CASSATGGWNQPQHF. CDR3 nucleotides: TGCGCCAGCAGCGCAACAGGGGGTTGGAATCAGCCCCAGCATTTT.

The table lists this clone with a few counts. The chain combines TRBV7-4 with TRBJ1-3; maybe TRBD1 (6 bases). V dropped 5 bases and J dropped 1 base, with 21 bases sitting between them. This CDR3 is built from 18 residues. Germline V gene data show CDR1 as SGHVT and CDR2 as SQSDAQ. CDR3 loop: CASSPWKQGMRSGNTIYF. The CDR3, as DNA: TGTGCCAGCAGCCCGTGGAAACAGGGAATGAGATCTGGAAACACCATATATTTT.

The chain links TRBV27 to TRBJ1-2; 10 bases match TRBD1. CDR1 and CDR2 (germline): MNHEY, SMNVEV (reference sequence). The CDR3 consists of 17 residues. Trimming took 1 base from V and 7 from J; bases not matched to a gene: 12. The CDR3 DNA is TGTGCCAGCAGTTTATTCGGTGCCGGGACAGGGGTCGGTGGCTACACCTTC. It yields the protein CASSLFGAGTGVGGYTF.

The chain is built from TRBV4-3 and TRBJ2-3; D unresolved. Germline V CDR1 and CDR2: LGHNA, YSLEER. The V gene lost 0 bases and the J gene lost 2 bases, with 9 bases spanning the gap. This CDR3 comprises 15 residues. CDR3 region: CASSQDWRYTDTQYF. CDR3 nucleotides: TGCGCCAGCAGCCAAGATTGGCGGTACACAGATACGCAGTATTTT.